The 23 T cell receptor beta chains below were found in one sample sequenced in a study of cytomegalovirus exposure and HLA in healthy donors. Primers for the PCR totalled 60 Vbeta and 13 Jbeta. Using immunoSEQ multiplex PCR, the repertoire was profiled, and TCRdb retains in-frame clones only, with some absent. The sample has 200,000 or so clones, approximately 81% seen once. The sequenced sample was PBMCs. The origin of the receptors is a woman aged 18-30 years in good health and CMV-seropositive.

The chain uses TRBV19 and TRBJ2-5; D gene uncertain. CDR1 and CDR2 from the germline V gene are LNHDA and SQIVND (reference sequence). This CDR3 contains 16 residues. The V end lost 5 bases, the J end lost 1 base, and 17 bases lay between the germline ends. The CDR3 loop is CASSPRIGQFQETQYF. In DNA form, the CDR3 reads TGTGCCAGTAGTCCCCGTATTGGGCAGTTCCAAGAGACCCAGTACTTC. Together with reference TRBV19 and TRBJ2-5, the CDR3 gives the full variable domain: DGGITQSPKYLFRKEGQNVTLSCEQNLNHDAMYWYRQDPGQGLRLIYYSQIVNDFQKGDIAEGYSVSREKKESFPLTVTSAQKNPTAFYLCASSPRIGQFQETQYFGPGTRLLVL.

This chain connects TRBV19 to TRBJ2-7, with 8 bases fitting TRBD1. This CDR3 has 12 amino acids. The germline gives CDR1 LNHDA, CDR2 SQIVND (reference sequence). Trimming cost V 7 bases and J 4 bases; bases outside gene matches: 3. The CDR3 DNA reads TGTGCCAGTAACACAGGGGGATACGAGCAGTACTTC. Translation gives CASNTGGYEQYF. Combining the CDR3 with reference TRBV19 and TRBJ2-7 gives the whole variable domain DGGITQSPKYLFRKEGQNVTLSCEQNLNHDAMYWYRQDPGQGLRLIYYSQIVNDFQKGDIAEGYSVSREKKESFPLTVTSAQKNPTAFYLCASNTGGYEQYFGPGTRLTVT.

The V and J genes are TRBV9 and TRBJ2-7, with 8 bases fitting TRBD2. V gave up 4 bases and J gave up 1 base; unmatched junction bases: 10. In germline, CDR1 is SGDLS, CDR2 YYNGEE. The CDR3 covers 16 residues. Written as DNA, the CDR3 is TGTGCCAGCAGCATCGGGGGGGTACTAGGGTCCTACGAGCAGTACTTC. The encoded protein is CASSIGGVLGSYEQYF.

The chain is built from TRBV27 and TRBJ2-5; 7 nucleotides line up with TRBD2. The V and J ends lost 3 bases and 3 bases, in that order; junction bases with no gene match: 1. The CDR3 loop spans 13 amino acids. Germline CDR1 MNHEY, CDR2 SMNVEV (reference sequence). The CDR3 spells CASSFGGEETQYF. The CDR3 nucleotides are TGTGCCAGCAGTTTTGGGGGGGAAGAGACCCAGTACTTC.

This chain connects TRBV28 to TRBJ1-6, with 9 bases fitting TRBD1. The CDR3 length is 14 residues. Germline V gene data show CDR1 as MDHEN and CDR2 as SYDVKM. J lost 14 bases, V lost 6 bases, and 11 bases had no gene match. CDR3 residues: CASSLETGGLSLHF. CDR3 DNA: TGTGCCAGCAGCTTGGAGACAGGGGGACTGTCCCTCCACTTT.

CDR3 residues: CSVVRSGTHTDTQYF. The CDR3 bases are TGCAGCGTTGTTCGGTCCGGGACTCACACAGATACGCAGTATTTT. The V and J genes are TRBV29-1 and TRBJ2-3, with D possibly TRBD2 on 6 matching bases. The ends were cut back, 4 bases at V and 2 bases at J, with 16 bases in the middle. Germline V gives CDR1 SQVTM, CDR2 ANQGSEA. The CDR3 covers 15 residues.

This clone was seen a few times. This chain joins TRBV30 and TRBJ2-7, with 14 nucleotides matching TRBD2. The CDR3 covers 18 residues. Per germline, CDR1 GTSNPN and CDR2 SVGIG (reference sequence). The CDR3, as DNA: TGTGCTTCGGTCCCCGGGACTAGCGGGGGCCGCCCCTCCTACGAGCAGTACTTC. Translating gives CASVPGTSGGRPSYEQYF.

The CDR3 bases are TGCAGCGTACAAGGGGAAGGGCCCAGGACCCAGTACTTC. Protein product: CSVQGEGPRTQYF. The chain links TRBV29-1 to TRBJ2-5, with TRBD1 as a possible D gene (5 bases). This CDR3 spans 13 amino acids. The germline CDR1 and CDR2 sequences are SQVTM and ANQGSEA. The V end was cut by 6 bases, the J end by 7 bases, with 18 bases between.

V and J are TRBV6-6 and TRBJ2-6; TRBD1 aligns across 7 bases. Per germline, CDR1 MNHNY and CDR2 SVGAGI (reference sequence). This CDR3 spans 16 amino acids. The V segment lost 4 bases and the J segment 1 base; nucleotides outside the gene matches: 4. The CDR3 here is CASSSGTASGANVLTF. Written as DNA, the CDR3 is TGTGCCAGCAGTTCCGGGACAGCTTCTGGGGCCAACGTCCTGACTTTC.

In DNA form, the CDR3 reads TGTGCCACCAGCAGAGAACGGGAGAACACTGAAGCTTTCTTT. Amino acids: CATSRERENTEAFF. V and J are TRBV15 and TRBJ1-1; D call uncertain. Deletions cut 0 bases from V and 1 base from J, with 6 bases between. Per germline, CDR1 LNHNV and CDR2 YYDKDF (reference sequence). The length of the CDR3 is 14 residues.

This clone was recorded once. V and J are TRBV7-2 and TRBJ2-5; 9 bases align to TRBD2. The CDR3 runs to 17 residues. Per germline, CDR1 SGHTA and CDR2 FQGNSA. Losses at the gene ends were 1 base for V and 0 bases for J; bases not matched to a gene: 6. The CDR3 region is CASSLGLAGRYQETQYF. The CDR3 region has the DNA TGTGCCAGCAGCTTAGGGCTAGCGGGGAGATACCAAGAGACCCAGTACTTC.

This clone was observed a handful of times. CDR3 nucleotide sequence: TGTGCCAGCTGTGGTCGGGACAGGGCGTTTCGATCACCCCTCCACTTT. Protein: CASCGRDRAFRSPLHF. V is TRBV11-2 and J is TRBJ1-6, with TRBD1 matching 9 bases. The junction had 15 bases not matched to a gene; V was cut back by 8 bases and J by 10 bases. The germline gives CDR1 SGHAT, CDR2 FQNNGV. CDR3 length: 16 amino acids.

The rearrangement links TRBV4-2 to TRBJ2-3, with 12 bases aligning to TRBD2. The CDR3 is made up of 16 amino acids. V was pared by 4 bases and J by 6 bases, with 8 bases of the junction left unmatched. Per germline, CDR1 LGHNA and CDR2 YNFKEQ. The CDR3, as DNA: TGTGCCAGCAGCCCACAACTAGCGGGGGGCTCGGATACGCAGTATTTT. Translation gives CASSPQLAGGSDTQYF.

This clone was seen a few times. The chain is built from TRBV5-1 and TRBJ2-7, with D possibly matching TRBD2 (6 bases). Trimming removed 0 bases from V and 0 bases from J, with 7 bases in between. Germline lookup yields CDR1 SGHRS and CDR2 YFSETQ. CDR3 length: 14 amino acids. The CDR3 DNA follows: TGCGCCAGCAGCTTGGGGGGAGGCTCCTACGAGCAGTACTTC. Amino acids: CASSLGGGSYEQYF.

CDR3 nucleotide sequence: TGCGCCAGCAGTGAGTCCCAGGGTTCGCGCGAGCAGTACTTC. Translating it yields CASSESQGSREQYF. V is TRBV10-1 and J is TRBJ2-7; a weak D match, TRBD1 (5 bases). This CDR3 is built from 14 residues. Germline V gives CDR1 WNHNN, CDR2 SYGVQD (reference sequence). Trimming shortened V by 0 bases and J by 6 bases, and 12 bases separated the two germline ends.

The chain is built from TRBV11-3 and TRBJ1-2; TRBD1 matches 9 bases. This CDR3 contains 16 residues. In germline, CDR1 is SGHNT, CDR2 YENEEA. The trim removed 5 bases at V and 6 bases at J, leaving 13 bases unmatched. This CDR3 is CASSTGQGAYADGYTF. The CDR3 DNA reads as TGTGCCAGCAGCACGGGACAGGGAGCCTATGCTGATGGCTACACCTTC.

J is TRBJ2-5 and V is TRBV13, with 10 bases that match TRBD2. TRBJ2-7 matches the DNA end more closely, so the J call is doubtful. This CDR3 spans 15 amino acids. Germline loops: CDR1 PRHDT, CDR2 FYEKMQ (reference sequence). The CDR3 DNA reads as TGTGCCAGCAGCGCGCGGACTAGCGGTATCTACGAGCAGTACTTC. It codes for CASSARTSGIYEQYF.

This clone showed up just once. The chain links TRBV27 to TRBJ2-6; 8 bases map to TRBD1. This CDR3 has 18 amino acids. Germline CDR1 and CDR2: MNHEY and SMNVEV (reference sequence). V shed 5 bases, J shed 2 bases, and the junction held 11 bases outside the gene matches. The CDR3 sequence is CASSLRQGRSAGANVLTF. CDR3 DNA sequence: TGTGCCAGCAGTCTTCGACAGGGGAGGAGTGCTGGGGCCAACGTCCTGACTTTC.

Here the CDR3 DNA reads TGTGCCAGCAGCAAGACTGGCACTGAAGCTTTCTTT. Amino acids: CASSKTGTEAFF. The chain carries TRBV21-1 and TRBJ1-1. TRBV21-1 is given as a pseudogene. The CDR3 extends over 12 amino acids.

The chain employs TRBV6-1 and TRBJ1-2; tentatively, D is TRBD1 (6 bases). Germline CDR1 and CDR2: MNHNS and SASEGT. Trimming left V 5 bases short and J 6 bases short, with 16 bases between. The CDR3 has 14 residues. The CDR3 nucleotides read TGTGCCAGCAGTCCCGGACAGTACATGCATGGCTACACCTTC. It yields the protein CASSPGQYMHGYTF.

This chain connects TRBV7-2 to TRBJ1-6, with D maybe TRBD1 (6 bases). There are 15 residues in the CDR3. The V gene's germline CDR1 is SGHTA and CDR2 FQGNSA. V shed 4 bases and J shed 7 bases, with 14 bases lying between them. This CDR3 is CASSSRKDRNSPLHF. The DNA of the CDR3 is TGTGCCAGCAGCTCCAGGAAAGACAGGAATTCACCCCTCCACTTT.

With respect to this clone: The same CDR3 can be traced to other DNA sequences in this sample. The rearrangement uses TRBV5-1 and TRBJ2-1; weak D call: TRBD1 (5 bases). Deletions cut 3 bases from V and 4 bases from J, with 20 bases between. The germline V gene encodes CDR1 SGHRS and CDR2 YFSETQ. The CDR3 has 17 residues. The DNA of the CDR3 is TGCGCCAGCAGCTCCCATCCGAAACAGGCTTCTTACAATGAGCAGTTCTTC. It is translated as CASSSHPKQASYNEQFF.

This chain joins TRBV5-1 and TRBJ1-3; maybe TRBD1 (6 bases). The germline CDR1 and CDR2 sequences are SGHRS and YFSETQ. This CDR3 is built from 15 residues. The ends were cut back, 4 bases at V and 0 bases at J, with 11 bases in the middle. CDR3 nucleotide sequence: TGCGCCAGCAGCCCTCAGGGGAACTCTGGAAACACCATATATTTT. The encoded protein is CASSPQGNSGNTIYF.